This passage covers 32 T cell receptor beta chains from one sample sequenced in a study of T cells in localized non-small cell lung cancer. Produced via immunoSEQ multiplex PCR; TCRdb's table is partial and in-frame only. The profile shows under 60,000 clones, 86% of them singletons. Source: peripheral blood, taken before any cancer treatment. The receptors originated from a male donor aged 60 or over with stage III squamous cell lung carcinoma.

This clone was detected once. This chain joins TRBV9 and TRBJ2-7; 8 nucleotides match TRBD2. Trimming removed 2 bases from V and 2 bases from J; junction bases left unmatched: 9. The CDR3 is 16 amino acids. Germline V gene sequence: CDR1 SGDLS, CDR2 YYNGEE. This chain's CDR3 is CASSVSSGGFAYEQYF. CDR3 nucleotide sequence: TGTGCCAGCAGCGTCTCCAGCGGGGGATTTGCCTACGAGCAGTACTTC.

The chain recombines TRBV6-5 with TRBJ2-7, with D perhaps matching TRBD1 (6 bases). Trimming shortened V by 8 bases and J by 3 bases, and 20 bases separated the two germline ends. Germline V gene data show CDR1 as MNHEY and CDR2 as SVGAGI. The CDR3 has 15 amino acids. The CDR3 DNA sequence: TGTGCCAGCCACTCAGTAAGGGACACCAACTACGAGCAGTACTTC. This translates into CASHSVRDTNYEQYF.

The count of this clone is one. This sequence joins TRBV28 and TRBJ2-3; D remains unclear. V gave up 7 bases and J gave up 3 bases, with 8 bases separating them. CDR1 MDHEN and CDR2 SYDVKM come from the germline V gene. This CDR3 spans 12 amino acids. CDR3 bases: TGTGCCAGCACCTCCAGAACAGATACGCAGTATTTT. This translates into CASTSRTDTQYF.

J is TRBJ1-4 and V is TRBV5-1; TRBD1 is a possible D gene (5 bases). The CDR3 length is 15 residues. Trimming cost V 0 bases and J 5 bases, with 11 bases left between them. Germline-derived CDR1 and CDR2 are SGHRS and YFSETQ. The CDR3 protein is CASSLGQTQNEKLFF. In nucleotides, the CDR3 is TGCGCCAGCAGCTTGGGACAGACCCAAAATGAAAAACTGTTTTTT.

This clone appeared once. The rearrangement uses TRBV12-2 and TRBJ1-2. TRBV12-2 is a listed pseudogene. This CDR3 comprises 14 residues. CDR3 region: CASRSRGEGYGYTF. DNA of the CDR3: TGTGCAAGTCGCTCCAGGGGGGAGGGCTATGGCTACACCTTC.

The J gene is TRBJ1-2, the V gene TRBV7-8; TRBD1 is a possible D gene (5 bases). The CDR3 runs 13 residues. V lost 0 bases, J lost 8 bases, and 10 bases lay in between. The germline V gene has CDR1 SGHVS and CDR2 FQNEAQ. The CDR3 region has the DNA TGTGCCAGCAGCTTAGCAGGGGTCGGGGGCTACACCTTC. This translates into CASSLAGVGGYTF.

The chain has TRBV9 and TRBJ2-1; 11 positions match TRBD2. CDR1 is SGDLS, CDR2 YYNGEE, per germline. The CDR3 totals 16 residues. With 3 bases clipped from V and 2 bases from J, the junction kept 4 bases outside the gene matches. The CDR3 DNA is TGTGCCAGCAGCGCCCGACTAGCGGGACCCTACAATGAGCAGTTCTTC. Amino acid sequence: CASSARLAGPYNEQFF.

The chain combines TRBV5-1 with TRBJ1-1; D ambiguous. Germline lookup yields CDR1 SGHRS and CDR2 YFSETQ. V was shortened by 4 bases and J by 4 bases, with 14 bases between the two germline ends. The CDR3 extends over 14 amino acids. The CDR3 region is CASSRETGGTEAFF. The CDR3, as DNA: TGCGCCAGCAGCCGGGAAACCGGAGGCACTGAAGCTTTCTTT.

J is TRBJ2-2 and V is TRBV6-1; 9 bases are shared with TRBD1. The CDR3 runs 15 residues. Germline CDR1 reads MNHNS; CDR2 reads SASEGT. The junction had 8 bases not matched to a gene; V was cut back by 4 bases and J by 8 bases. In DNA form, the CDR3 reads TGTGCCAGCAGTGGACCACAGGGGGCTGGTGGGGAGCTGTTTTTT. As protein: CASSGPQGAGGELFF.

This clone has just a few counts. This chain uses TRBV27 with TRBJ2-3; unclear D gene. Germline assignment: CDR1 MNHEY and CDR2 SMNVEV (reference sequence). Trimming took off 6 bases at V and 1 base at J, with 11 bases between the two ends. The CDR3 is made up of 14 amino acids. This chain's CDR3 is CASRRSSGTDTQYF. CDR3 DNA sequence: TGTGCCAGCAGACGCTCATCAGGCACAGATACGCAGTATTTT.

As concerns this clone: Other DNA sequences in the sample encode the same CDR3. V gene TRBV5-1 combines with J gene TRBJ2-1; the match to TRBD2 covers 9 bases. Germline CDR1 is SGHRS and CDR2 is YFSETQ. The CDR3 consists of 15 residues. V was clipped by 5 bases and J by 1 base; unmatched bases: 4. The chain's CDR3 is CASSSSGNSYNEQFF. CDR3 DNA: TGCGCCAGCAGTTCTAGCGGGAATTCCTACAATGAGCAGTTCTTC.

This clone was counted only a few times. The chain links TRBV30 to TRBJ1-5; D gene unclear. V lost 0 bases and J lost 0, with 6 bases in between. Germline CDR1 reads GTSNPN; CDR2 reads SVGIG (reference sequence). This CDR3 contains 14 residues. The CDR3, as DNA: TGTGCCTGGAGTGTACGGGGTAGCAATCAGCCCCAGCATTTT. It translates to CAWSVRGSNQPQHF. The full variable domain, rest sourced from reference TRBV30 and TRBJ1-5, is SQTIHQWPATLVQPVGSPLSLECTVEGTSNPNLYWYRQAAGRGLQLLFYSVGIGQISSEVPQNLSASRPQDRQFILSSKKLLLSDSGFYLCAWSVRGSNQPQHFGDGTRLSIL.

V gene TRBV5-1 combines with J gene TRBJ2-7; D not resolved. The CDR3 runs to 14 residues. V was cut by 1 base and J by 3 bases, with 11 bases left in between. Germline lookup yields CDR1 SGHRS and CDR2 YFSETQ. The DNA of the CDR3 is TGCGCCAGCAGCTTGTTCTCAGCAAACTACGAGCAGTACTTC. The encoded protein is CASSLFSANYEQYF.

This sequence joins TRBV9 and TRBJ1-6; TRBD1 agrees at 9 bases. The germline V gene has CDR1 SGDLS and CDR2 YYNGEE. V shed 1 base, J shed 7 bases, and the junction held 6 bases outside the gene matches. CDR3 length: 16 amino acids. The CDR3 sequence: CASSVTGQGHNSPLHF. In DNA, the CDR3 is TGTGCCAGCAGCGTAACAGGACAGGGGCACAATTCACCCCTCCACTTT.

The sample holds one count of this clone. The rearrangement joins TRBV25-1 to TRBJ2-5; unclear D gene. Trimming pared 6 bases from V and 5 bases from J, leaving 10 bases between. This CDR3 comprises 12 residues. Germline assignment: CDR1 MGHDK and CDR2 SYGVNS. CDR3 sequence reads: CASRSAVETQYF. The CDR3 DNA reads as TGTGCCAGCAGATCAGCTGTGGAGACCCAGTACTTC.

The chain combines TRBV5-6 with TRBJ2-7, with TRBD2 identical over 7 bases. The CDR3 extends over 15 amino acids. The germline gives CDR1 SGHDT, CDR2 YYEEEE. Trimming took 5 bases from V and 1 from J; bases not matched to a gene: 9. Here the CDR3 DNA reads TGTGCCAGCAGGAGAGGGAGGGTAGGTTCCTACGAGCAGTACTTC. Its translation is CASRRGRVGSYEQYF.

V usage is TRBV28 and J usage is TRBJ2-2; TRBD1 aligns across 8 bases. The CDR3 covers 16 residues. Germline values: CDR1 MDHEN, CDR2 SYDVKM. Trimming cost V 6 bases and J 2 bases; bases outside gene matches: 8. CDR3 protein: CASSLPGQGNTGELFF. The CDR3 DNA follows: TGTGCCAGCAGCTTACCCGGACAGGGCAACACCGGGGAGCTGTTTTTT.

The V gene is TRBV5-6, the J gene TRBJ2-1; D unclear. Germline lookup yields CDR1 SGHDT and CDR2 YYEEEE. The CDR3 is 15 amino acids. Trimming pared 1 base from V and 0 bases from J, leaving 8 bases between. The CDR3, as DNA: TGTGCCAGCAGCTTGTCCTTGAGCTCCTACAATGAGCAGTTCTTC. Protein product: CASSLSLSSYNEQFF.

This clone appeared a single time. The rearrangement uses TRBV4-2 and TRBJ1-3, with 9 bases identical to TRBD1. This CDR3 comprises 17 residues. Germline V gene sequence: CDR1 LGHNA, CDR2 YNFKEQ. Losses at the gene ends were 5 bases for V and 0 bases for J; bases not matched to a gene: 8. This CDR3 is CASSLDGTGSSGNTIYF. The CDR3 DNA reads as TGTGCCAGCAGCTTGGATGGGACAGGGAGCTCTGGAAACACCATATATTTT.

The chain recombines TRBV4-3 with TRBJ2-7; D possibly matches TRBD1 or TRBD2 (5 bases each). The CDR3 spans 14 residues. With 1 base removed from V and 4 bases from J, the gap between germline ends came to 11 bases. CDR1 LGHNA and CDR2 YSLEER come from the germline V gene. The CDR3 region is CASSQGAGTYEQYF. The CDR3 nucleotides are TGCGCCAGCAGCCAAGGAGCAGGGACGTACGAGCAGTACTTC.

The chain combines TRBV28 with TRBJ2-1; 8 bases agree with TRBD2. CDR3 length equals 13 residues. Germline-derived CDR1 and CDR2 are MDHEN and SYDVKM. Germline trimming cut 2 bases from V and 8 bases from J; bases unmatched to any gene: 2. The CDR3, as DNA: TGTGCCAGCAGTTTAATCGGGGGGGATGAGCAGTTCTTC. It specifies CASSLIGGDEQFF.

The chain employs TRBV18 and TRBJ2-7, with 9 bases lining up with TRBD1. V was clipped by 4 bases and J by 0 bases; unmatched bases: 4. The CDR3 extends over 15 amino acids. Looked up from germline, CDR1 is KGHSH and CDR2 is LQKENI. The CDR3 region is CASSRQGVDSYEQYF. CDR3 nucleotides: TGTGCCAGCTCACGACAGGGGGTAGACTCCTACGAGCAGTACTTC.

The V gene is TRBV7-6, the J gene TRBJ2-7, with 8 bases identical to TRBD2. Trimming removed 4 bases from V and 3 bases from J; junction bases left unmatched: 5. The CDR3 extends over 14 amino acids. Germline V lookup: CDR1 SGHVS, CDR2 FNYEAQ. As DNA, the CDR3 is TGTGCCAGCAGCTCCGGGGGGGCAGACTACGAGCAGTACTTC. Translating it yields CASSSGGADYEQYF.

The count of this clone is one. V is TRBV6-6 and J is TRBJ2-5; D is unresolved. The ends were cut back, 4 bases at V and 3 bases at J, with 15 bases in the middle. The V gene's germline CDR1 is MNHNY and CDR2 SVGAGI (reference sequence). The CDR3 loop spans 15 amino acids. CDR3 nucleotides: TGTGCCAGCAGTTCCCGGACCCGACGAAAAGAGACCCAGTACTTC. Amino acid sequence: CASSSRTRRKETQYF.

The chain uses TRBV29-1 and TRBJ2-3; D is uncertain. The CDR3 is 13 amino acids. CDR1 is SQVTM, CDR2 ANQGSEA, per germline. The V end was cut by 6 bases, the J end by 3 bases, with 13 bases between. CDR3 residues: CSVNPKATDTQYF. CDR3 nucleotide sequence: TGCAGCGTCAACCCCAAAGCAACAGATACGCAGTATTTT.

V usage is TRBV23-1 and J usage is TRBJ2-5, with D tentatively TRBD2 (6 bases). TRBV23-1 belongs to the ORF category, with a function that is uncertain. The CDR3 covers 15 residues. Trimming pared 3 bases from V and 4 bases from J, leaving 15 bases between. CDR3 region: CASSHPVGGGETQYF. The CDR3, as DNA: TGCGCCAGCAGTCACCCCGTCGGGGGAGGAGAGACCCAGTACTTC.

The rearrangement links TRBV5-1 to TRBJ2-6; D call uncertain. Germline lookup yields CDR1 SGHRS and CDR2 YFSETQ. The V end lost 2 bases, the J end lost 0 bases, and 9 bases lay between the germline ends. This CDR3 region has 16 residues. DNA of the CDR3: TGCGCCAGCAGCTTTGGAATGGACTCTGGGGCCAACGTCCTGACTTTC. It specifies CASSFGMDSGANVLTF. Drawing the rest from reference TRBV5-1 and TRBJ2-6, the complete variable domain is KAGVTQTPRYLIKTRGQQVTLSCSPISGHRSVSWYQQTPGQGLQFLFEYFSETQRNKGNFPGRFSGRQFSNSRSEMNVSTLELGDSALYLCASSFGMDSGANVLTFGAGSRLTVL.

This rearrangement joins TRBV6-1 to TRBJ1-4; tentatively, D is TRBD1 (5 bases). The CDR3 consists of 15 residues. Germline V lookup: CDR1 MNHNS, CDR2 SASEGT. The V gene lost 6 bases and the J gene lost 5 bases, with 16 bases spanning the gap. The CDR3 loop is CASRAAGTPNEKLFF. The CDR3 DNA reads TGTGCCAGCAGAGCCGCCGGGACCCCCAATGAAAAACTGTTTTTT.

The V call is TRBV15, the J call TRBJ2-1, with 7 bases aligning to TRBD2. The V segment lost 5 bases and the J segment 8 bases; nucleotides outside the gene matches: 9. The germline V gene encodes CDR1 LNHNV and CDR2 YYDKDF (reference sequence). CDR3 length: 14 residues. The CDR3 spells CATSVVTSSDEQFF. CDR3 nucleotide sequence: TGTGCCACCAGCGTGGTGACTAGCAGCGATGAGCAGTTCTTC.

The chain joins TRBV2 to TRBJ2-7; weak D call: TRBD2 (6 bases). Germline lookup yields CDR1 SNHLY and CDR2 FYNNEI. The CDR3 spans 15 residues. With 3 bases removed from V and 7 bases from J, the gap between germline ends came to 19 bases. Written as DNA, the CDR3 is TGTGCCAGCAGTGAGCTAGGTCAACACGCGGGAGAGCAGTACTTC. This encodes CASSELGQHAGEQYF.

The chain has TRBV5-1 and TRBJ2-7; weak D call: TRBD1 (5 bases). The CDR3 sequence is 15 residues long. Germline V gives CDR1 SGHRS, CDR2 YFSETQ. V dropped 3 bases and J dropped 1 base, with 14 bases sitting between them. This chain's CDR3 is CASSSGHGLSYEQYF. The DNA for the CDR3 is TGCGCCAGCAGCTCCGGACACGGATTATCCTACGAGCAGTACTTC.

The gene calls are TRBV11-2 and TRBJ1-2; D perhaps matches TRBD1 (5 bases). V lost 5 bases and J 4 bases, leaving 14 bases between the germline ends. Germline V lookup: CDR1 SGHAT, CDR2 FQNNGV. The CDR3 sequence is 14 residues long. CDR3 in amino acids: CASSPTQGGYGYTF. The CDR3 DNA reads TGTGCCAGCAGCCCAACCCAGGGCGGCTATGGCTACACCTTC.